Listed below are T cell receptor beta chains from one sample, sequenced in a study of tissue T cells after allogeneic stem cell transplantation. The table came from immunoSEQ multiplex PCR; TCRdb's copy has only in-frame clones and leaves some out. The sample includes 35,000 to 50,000 clones, 80% to 95% of them seen just once. This specimen consisted of blood, obtained before transplantation. These receptors came from a woman aged 40 to 75 who later had graft-versus-host disease after an allogeneic stem cell transplant. Both conserved end residues are part of each CDR3. D genes are given only for firm matches.

j_call v_call d_call cdr3_aa
TRBJ1-1 TRBV12-3/TRBV12-4 TRBD1 CASSLQGASEAFF
TRBJ1-2 TRBV2 . CASRMEVGGYTF
TRBJ2-1 TRBV9 . CASSVYDNEQFF
TRBJ1-1 TRBV6-6 . CASSYSAASTEAFF
TRBJ2-1 TRBV4-1 TRBD2 CASSQDLTSRQRNNEQFF
TRBJ2-7 TRBV2 TRBD2 CASKFLAGAEQYF
TRBJ2-5 TRBV7-2 . CASSFGSGETQYF
TRBJ2-1 TRBV29-1 . CSVARGAGEQFF
TRBJ1-2 TRBV7-2 TRBD1 CASSFGTEVGYTF
TRBJ2-1 TRBV27 . CASSISSYNEQFF
TRBJ2-6 TRBV27 . CASSSYGSGANVLTF
TRBJ1-1 TRBV6-5 . CASSYKGGHTEAFF
TRBJ1-1 TRBV14 . CASSQAGMNTEAFF
TRBJ1-1 TRBV15 . CATSRVQTDPEAFF
TRBJ2-1 TRBV7-3 . CASSFPPYNEQFF
TRBJ2-3 TRBV18 . CASSPPRTRGTDTQYF
TRBJ2-5 TRBV28 TRBD1 CASRGGQGGETQYF
TRBJ1-6 TRBV9 TRBD1 CASSVPDRGRMNNSPLHF
TRBJ2-1 TRBV12-3/TRBV12-4 . CASRSQGNEQFF
TRBJ1-1 TRBV7-2 . CASSLWENTEAFF
TRBJ1-6 TRBV19 . CASSHREDNSPLHF
TRBJ2-3 TRBV19 TRBD2 CASSTGLAPGGHTQYF
TRBJ1-1 TRBV7-9 . CASSPAGTNTEAFF
TRBJ1-6 TRBV13 . CASSYDRSDSPLHF
TRBJ2-7 TRBV20-1 . CSASGLASSYEQYF
TRBJ2-6 TRBV30 TRBD1 CAWSLGQGASGANVLTF
TRBJ2-3 TRBV19 TRBD1 CASRSTGVDTQYF
TRBJ1-1 TRBV18 . CASSQDSVGEAFF
TRBJ2-2 TRBV11-2 . CASSRQIRTGELFF
TRBJ1-3 TRBV14 . CASSQRARGGNTIYF
TRBJ2-5 TRBV15 . CATSMNLETQYF
TRBJ2-2 TRBV30 . CAWSVRLASSTGELFF
TRBJ2-3 TRBV30 . CAWREAGASTDTQYF
TRBJ2-1 TRBV18 . CASSPIGEEQFF
TRBJ2-5 TRBV15 TRBD1 CATSRDSSQGFGLYF
TRBJ2-7 TRBV5-1 TRBD1 CASRDGQGMRNEQYF
TRBJ1-1 TRBV11-2 . CASSFQGKNTEAFF
TRBJ2-5 TRBV28 . CASSFGVRGETQYF
TRBJ2-1 TRBV29-1 . CSVIRGGYNEQFF
TRBJ1-4 TRBV6-5 TRBD1 CASSTRQGSNEKLFF
TRBJ2-7 TRBV28 . CASSGRTGEQYF
TRBJ1-3 TRBV27 . CASSLSGGSRYSGNTIYF
TRBJ2-5 TRBV11-2 TRBD1 CASSLEQGAGGTQYF
TRBJ1-2 TRBV6-2/TRBV6-3 TRBD1 CASSHRDRGLGYTF